The text below deals with one T cell receptor beta chain. Its antigen is still unknown. The identical CDR3 is also encoded by other nucleotide sequences in the sample. This sample was included in a study of cytomegalovirus exposure and HLA in healthy donors. CDR3 length equals 17 residues. V lost 5 bases, J lost 0 bases, and 5 bases stayed unmatched. In germline, CDR1 is SNHLY, CDR2 FYNNEI. Study conclusions and caveats: On later analysis, the bulk of CMV-associated TCR beta chains appeared to be HLA-restricted.

Primers: 60 Vbeta forward and 13 Jbeta reverse. Using immunoSEQ multiplex PCR, the repertoire was profiled, and TCRdb retains in-frame clones only, with some absent. The sample has around 170,000 clones, 77% seen once. Sequencing used PBMCs. The rearrangement joins TRBV2 to TRBJ2-6, with TRBD1 matching 9 bases. This receptor was taken from a man aged 18 to 30 in good health and CMV-seronegative. DNA of the CDR3: TGTGCCAGCAGTCTGACAGGGGGTAGCTCTGGGGCCAACGTCCTGACTTTC. Its protein is CASSLTGGSSGANVLTF. The full variable domain, with the rest looked up from reference TRBV2 and TRBJ2-6, is EPEVTQTPSHQVTQMGQEVILRCVPISNHLYFYWYRQILGQKVEFLVSFYNNEISEKSEIFDDQFSVERPDGSNFTLKIRSTKLEDSAMYFCASSLTGGSSGANVLTFGAGSRLTVL.